The clone carrying this T cell receptor beta chain has a handful of counts. The antigen remains unidentified. This entry belongs to a study of identical twins. There are 13 residues in the CDR3. Trimming cost V 0 bases and J 12 bases, with 12 bases left between them. Germline V gene data show CDR1 as SGHVS and CDR2 as FNYEAQ. TCRdb recomputed calls from the 5' RACE reads with MiXCR, one row per CDR3 protein. The table has 1.5 million to 2 million distinct CDR3 sequences, under 35% seen once. Study results and caveats: Abundant beta clonotypes from cord blood had fewer insertions, unlike memory repertoires, which showed none.

V is TRBV7-6 and J is TRBJ2-4; perhaps TRBD2 as D (7 bases). Input material: cord blood. The sequence was collected from a newborn girl in good health. The CDR3 here is CASSLAQGGGQYF. The CDR3 bases are TGTGCCAGCAGCTTAGCTCAAGGGGGGGGTCAGTACTTC.